Each of the 25 T cell receptor beta chains below was sequenced from the same sample in a study of low-dose radiotherapy and immunotherapy resistance in tumors. The TCRs were subjected to amplification over about 19 PCR cycles employing a constant-region primer in conjunction with a V-primer adapter. TCRdb itself ran the reads through MiXCR, one entry per CDR3 protein. The sample shows about 50,000 distinct CDR3 sequences, approximately 10% of them seen only once. Time point reported: before trial treatment. Source: PBMCs, taken before treatment. The receptors stem from a female donor with ovarian cancer.

This clonotype was observed at least ten times. The chain couples TRBV7-2 to TRBJ2-7; tentatively, D is TRBD1 (5 bases). Germline CDR1 is SGHTA and CDR2 is FQGNSA. This CDR3 contains 15 residues. The germline V and J ends were trimmed by 1 base and 3 bases, with 13 bases remaining between them. The CDR3 nucleotides read TGTGCCAGCAGCTTAGGGCCAGGGCCCAACTACGAGCAGTACTTC. Encoded protein: CASSLGPGPNYEQYF.

This clonotype came up many times. The chain carries TRBV6-1 and TRBJ2-7, with a tentative D call TRBD1 (6 bases). The CDR3 runs to 14 residues. Germline V CDR1 and CDR2: MNHNS, SASEGT. With 6 bases removed from V and 0 bases from J, the gap between germline ends came to 12 bases. The CDR3 coding sequence is TGTGCCAGCAGCCATGGGGGCAGCTCCTACGAGCAGTACTTC. Protein sequence: CASSHGGSSYEQYF.

In its sample, this clonotype was seen many times. The rearrangement links TRBV10-3 to TRBJ2-7, with D tentatively TRBD1 or TRBD2 (6 bases each). This CDR3 is 12 amino acids long. Germline-derived CDR1 and CDR2 are ENHRY and SYGVKD. The V gene lost 10 bases and the J gene lost 5 bases, with 15 bases spanning the gap. The CDR3 reads CATLVGGNEQYF. CDR3 nucleotide sequence: TGTGCCACCCTTGTAGGGGGGAACGAGCAGTACTTC.

The J gene is TRBJ2-7, the V gene TRBV6-8; 7 bases match TRBD2. The germline CDR1 and CDR2 sequences are MNHGY and SAAAGT. CDR3 length: 16 residues. Losses at the gene ends were 2 bases for V and 2 bases for J; bases not matched to a gene: 9. CDR3 sequence: CASSYTALACPYEQYF. The CDR3 bases are TGTGCCAGCAGTTACACGGCACTAGCGTGTCCCTACGAGCAGTACTTC.

The chain couples TRBV4-1 to TRBJ2-2, with 10 nucleotides matching TRBD1. The CDR3 totals 16 residues. Germline assignment: CDR1 MGHRA and CDR2 YSYEKL. Trimming removed 5 bases from V and 2 bases from J; junction bases left unmatched: 5. The CDR3 sequence: CASSSGQGGNTGELFF. CDR3 nucleotide sequence: TGCGCCAGCAGCTCAGGACAGGGGGGAAACACCGGGGAGCTGTTTTTT.

The rearrangement links TRBV6-2 or TRBV6-3 to TRBJ2-7; D is uncertain. Germline values: CDR1 MNHEY, CDR2 SVGEGT. CDR3 length: 11 residues. Trimming removed 6 bases from V and 4 bases from J, with 7 bases in between. In nucleotides, the CDR3 is TGTGCCAGCAGAGAGCCATACGAGCAGTACTTC. This translates into CASREPYEQYF.

Ten or more counts support this clonotype. The chain uses TRBV7-9 and TRBJ2-1, with TRBD2 matching 9 bases. After removal of 1 base from V and 6 bases from J, the junction contained 7 bases not matched to a gene. Per germline, CDR1 SEHNR and CDR2 FQNEAQ (reference sequence). The CDR3 length is 16 residues. The CDR3 DNA follows: TGTGCCAGCAGCTTAGAGGCGGGGGGGCCGGGCAATGAGCAGTTCTTC. Amino acids: CASSLEAGGPGNEQFF.

In its sample, this clonotype is medium-sized (0.01 to 0.1%). The J gene is TRBJ1-4, the V gene TRBV29-1; D unresolved. V was trimmed by 7 bases and J by 3 bases, leaving 6 bases between them. Germline CDR1 and CDR2: SQVTM and ANQGSEA. The CDR3 length is 11 residues. The CDR3 spells CSARSNEKLFF. The CDR3, as DNA: TGCAGCGCCCGTTCTAATGAAAAACTGTTTTTT.

J is TRBJ1-2 and V is TRBV28, with D maybe TRBD1 (6 bases). Per the germline V gene, CDR1 is MDHEN and CDR2 is SYDVKM. Between the trimmed V and J ends, which lost 4 bases and 5 bases, there was a span of 14 bases. The CDR3 sequence is 14 residues long. The CDR3 loop is CASSYNRAGYGYTF. CDR3 DNA: TGTGCCAGCAGTTATAACAGGGCCGGGTATGGCTACACCTTC.

Ten or more counts support this clonotype. The V call is TRBV29-1, the J call TRBJ1-5; D ambiguous. Germline V gene sequence: CDR1 SQVTM, CDR2 ANQGSEA. This CDR3 is 13 amino acids long. Trimming left V 4 bases short and J 3 bases short, with 10 bases between. CDR3 DNA: TGCAGCGTTGTGGAGGGAGTCAATCAGCCCCAGCATTTT. Protein sequence: CSVVEGVNQPQHF.

The rearrangement uses TRBV7-8 and TRBJ1-1; 7 bases agree with TRBD1. Germline V gene sequence: CDR1 SGHVS, CDR2 FQNEAQ. The ends lost 1 base at V and 10 bases at J; junction bases unmatched: 6. The CDR3 is 13 amino acids. The CDR3 here is CASSLGRDSRAFF. The CDR3, as DNA: TGTGCCAGCAGCTTAGGGAGGGACAGTCGAGCTTTCTTT.

At least ten counts were recorded for this clonotype. This chain uses TRBV20-1 with TRBJ2-1, with D possibly being TRBD2 (5 bases). The CDR3 extends over 12 amino acids. The germline V gene has CDR1 DFQATT and CDR2 SNEGSKA (reference sequence). Trimming left V 5 bases short and J 5 bases short, with 10 bases between. CDR3 in amino acids: CSAPAGDNEQFF. The CDR3 nucleotides read TGCAGTGCTCCCGCGGGTGACAATGAGCAGTTCTTC.

This clonotype was found many times. This chain links TRBV5-1 with TRBJ2-5; D gene uncertain. The V gene lost 2 bases and the J gene lost 7 bases, with 6 bases spanning the gap. CDR3 length: 11 residues. Germline assignment: CDR1 SGHRS and CDR2 YFSETQ. The DNA for the CDR3 is TGCGCCAGCAGCTTTTATGGGACCCAGTACTTC. Its translation: CASSFYGTQYF.

The chain recombines TRBV5-1 with TRBJ2-2; D gene ambiguous. Germline CDR1 is SGHRS and CDR2 is YFSETQ. CDR3 length: 15 amino acids. V lost 3 bases and J lost 0, with 9 bases in between. The CDR3 loop reads CASSSTLANTGELFF. CDR3 bases: TGCGCCAGCAGCTCTACCCTAGCGAACACCGGGGAGCTGTTTTTT.

This clonotype appeared many times. This sequence joins TRBV7-9 and TRBJ1-5, with D unclear. The CDR3 loop spans 15 amino acids. V lost 7 bases, J lost 1 base, and 14 bases lay in between. Germline CDR1 SEHNR, CDR2 FQNEAQ (reference sequence). CDR3 coding DNA: TGTGCCAGCACCTCCCGGGGAGGGAGCAATCAGCCCCAGCATTTT. Protein: CASTSRGGSNQPQHF.

There are many counts of this clonotype. The V gene is TRBV6-2 or TRBV6-3, the J gene TRBJ2-3; D gene uncertain. Germline CDR1 and CDR2: MNHEY and SVGEGT. V was cut by 7 bases and J by 1 base, with 9 bases left in between. There are 13 residues in the CDR3. Here the CDR3 DNA reads TGTGCCAGCATGCCTCCCGGCACAGATACGCAGTATTTT. It translates to CASMPPGTDTQYF.

In its sample, this clonotype was seen many times. The rearrangement joins TRBV21-1 to TRBJ1-6. TRBV21-1 is shown as a pseudogene. This CDR3 comprises 15 residues. The CDR3 DNA is TGTGCCAGCAGCCTGGCGAGCTCCTATAATTCACCCCTCCACTTT. Its translation: CASSLASSYNSPLHF.

This clonotype was recorded many times. The genes are TRBV28 and TRBJ1-6; no firm D call. The CDR3 is made up of 16 amino acids. Deletions cut 3 bases from V and 5 bases from J, with 14 bases between. Germline CDR1 MDHEN, CDR2 SYDVKM. CDR3 nucleotide sequence: TGTGCCAGCAGTTTGGGCACCCTGGGTAATAATTCACCCCTCCACTTT. Translated, it gives CASSLGTLGNNSPLHF.

This clonotype was seen ten or more times. This chain joins TRBV5-1 and TRBJ2-1; D might be TRBD2 (5 bases). The V end was cut by 4 bases, the J end by 5 bases, with 10 bases between. Per germline, CDR1 SGHRS and CDR2 YFSETQ. This CDR3 comprises 13 residues. CDR3 protein: CASSPRGDNEQFF. The CDR3 DNA follows: TGCGCCAGCAGCCCACGGGGAGACAATGAGCAGTTCTTC. Supplemented by reference TRBV5-1 and TRBJ2-1, the full variable domain reads KAGVTQTPRYLIKTRGQQVTLSCSPISGHRSVSWYQQTPGQGLQFLFEYFSETQRNKGNFPGRFSGRQFSNSRSEMNVSTLELGDSALYLCASSPRGDNEQFFGPGTRLTVL.

This clonotype has a count of ten or more. V gene TRBV12-3 or TRBV12-4 combines with J gene TRBJ2-6; possibly TRBD1 for D (6 bases). This CDR3 spans 16 amino acids. V was pared by 5 bases and J by 8 bases, with 19 bases between. CDR3 nucleotides: TGTGCCAGCAGTCCGCGTACCCCCGGGACACCCAACGTCCTGACTTTC. This sequence encodes CASSPRTPGTPNVLTF.

This clonotype was detected many times. The gene calls are TRBV20-1 and TRBJ2-1; TRBD2 matches 13 bases. The ends lost 7 bases at V and 0 bases at J; junction bases unmatched: 6. Per germline, CDR1 DFQATT and CDR2 SNEGSKA (reference sequence). The CDR3 spans 16 residues. This CDR3 is CSGTSGGPSSYNEQFF. DNA of the CDR3: TGCAGTGGGACTAGCGGGGGCCCTAGCTCCTACAATGAGCAGTTCTTC.

Ten or more counts support this clonotype. The chain couples TRBV20-1 to TRBJ2-7; 11 bases are a match to TRBD2. This CDR3 region has 14 residues. Germline lookup yields CDR1 DFQATT and CDR2 SNEGSKA (reference sequence). With V trimmed by 6 bases and J by 2 bases, 6 bases remained unmatched. The CDR3 DNA is TGCAGTGCCCGAGCTAGCGGGGGGCCCTACGAGCAGTACTTC. The encoded protein is CSARASGGPYEQYF.

This clonotype showed up many times. V gene TRBV6-6 combines with J gene TRBJ2-7; 7 bases agree with TRBD1. Germline assignment: CDR1 MNHNY and CDR2 SVGAGI (reference sequence). The J segment lost 7 bases and the V segment lost 2 bases, leaving 11 bases of the junction unmatched. The CDR3 totals 15 residues. The CDR3 nucleotides read TGTGCCAGCAGTTACGCTCGACAGGGCCCGGGAGAGCAGTACTTC. Protein: CASSYARQGPGEQYF.

The sample holds a few counts of this clonotype. Given a far larger clone just one base away, this is likely a sequencing read error. The chain carries TRBV2 and TRBJ2-1, with 10 bases matching TRBD1. The J segment lost 10 bases and the V segment lost 7 bases, leaving 13 bases of the junction unmatched. CDR1 and CDR2 (germline): SNHLY, FYNNEI. The CDR3 sequence is 15 residues long. For the CDR3, the DNA is TGTGCCAGCAAGACTGTGGGACAGGGGTCCTACGAGCAGTTCTTC. Its protein is CASKTVGQGSYEQFF.

This clonotype was seen many times. The chain links TRBV11-2 to TRBJ1-2; no firm D call. Germline CDR1 SGHAT, CDR2 FQNNGV. The V gene lost 1 base and the J gene lost 0 bases, with 0 bases spanning the gap. The CDR3 contains 12 residues. The CDR3 spells CASSLANYGYTF. The CDR3 DNA reads TGTGCCAGCAGCTTAGCTAACTATGGCTACACCTTC. Complete variable domain (other parts from reference TRBV11-2 and TRBJ1-2): EAGVAQSPRYKIIEKRQSVAFWCNPISGHATLYWYQQILGQGPKLLIQFQNNGVVDDSQLPKDRFSAERLKGVDSTLKIQPAKLEDSAVYLCASSLANYGYTFGSGTRLTVV.